The sequence of this TCR beta chain was determined in a study of cytomegalovirus exposure and HLA in healthy donors. Study-wide points: In a later analysis, at a false discovery rate of 0.05, roughly 17,000 TCR beta sequences matched HLA alleles.

CDR1 is SGHAT, CDR2 FQNNGV, per germline. The CDR3 is made up of 16 amino acids. Each donor's status was that of a healthy bone marrow donor. Primers included in the PCR were 60 Vbeta and 13 Jbeta primers. Authors' methods: As a later analysis found, there were 80 million to 90 million unique TCR beta chains, of which 8.5 million to 13 million were shared. Repertoires were generated with immunoSEQ multiplex PCR, while TCRdb's copy carries only in-frame clones and drops some. D and trimming come from the DNA, and the V and J calls and clone size come from that table. Seen here are roughly 200,000 clones, over 70% observed once, and the top ten hold about 2.7%. Comment on this clone: Its specificity is not known.

Sequencing was performed on PBMCs. V is TRBV11-2 and J is TRBJ2-5; TRBD1 is a possible D gene (6 bases). The J call may not be correct, given that the DNA end is closer to TRBJ2-7. The sequence was collected from a male donor in good health and CMV-seronegative. The CDR3 bases are TGTGCCAGCAGCCCTATTTGGGGGCGTCTCTCCTACGAGCAGTACTTC. Its translation is CASSPIWGRLSYEQYF.